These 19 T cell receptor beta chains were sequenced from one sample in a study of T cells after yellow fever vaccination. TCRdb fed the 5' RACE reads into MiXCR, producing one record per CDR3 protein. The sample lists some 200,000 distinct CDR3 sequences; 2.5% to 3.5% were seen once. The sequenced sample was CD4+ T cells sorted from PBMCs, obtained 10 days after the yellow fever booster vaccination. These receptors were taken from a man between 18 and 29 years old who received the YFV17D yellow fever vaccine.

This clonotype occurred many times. CDR3 coding DNA: TGCAGTGCAAAACCGGGACAGGGCGGCACTGAAGCTTTCTTT. It specifies CSAKPGQGGTEAFF. This chain uses TRBV20-1 with TRBJ1-1; 9 nucleotides line up with TRBD1. J was trimmed by 4 bases and V by 6 bases; bases with no gene match: 9. CDR1 is DFQATT and CDR2 is SNEGSKA in the germline V gene (reference sequence). The CDR3 length is 14 residues.

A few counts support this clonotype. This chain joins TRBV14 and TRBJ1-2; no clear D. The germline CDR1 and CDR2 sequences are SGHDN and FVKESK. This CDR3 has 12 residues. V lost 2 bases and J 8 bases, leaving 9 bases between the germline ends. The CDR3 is CASSQYQQGYTF. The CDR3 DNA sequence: TGTGCCAGCAGCCAATATCAACAGGGCTACACCTTC.

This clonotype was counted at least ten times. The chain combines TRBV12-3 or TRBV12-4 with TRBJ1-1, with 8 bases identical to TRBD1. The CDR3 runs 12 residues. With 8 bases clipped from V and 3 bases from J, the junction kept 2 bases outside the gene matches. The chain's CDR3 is CASAGGYTEAFF. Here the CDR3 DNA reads TGTGCCAGCGCAGGGGGCTACACTGAAGCTTTCTTT.

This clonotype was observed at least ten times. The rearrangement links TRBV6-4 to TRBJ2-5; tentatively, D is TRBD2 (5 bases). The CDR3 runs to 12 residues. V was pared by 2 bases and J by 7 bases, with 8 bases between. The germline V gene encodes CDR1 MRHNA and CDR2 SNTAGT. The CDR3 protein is CASSDGRGTQYF. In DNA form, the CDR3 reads TGTGCCAGCAGTGACGGCCGGGGGACCCAGTACTTC.

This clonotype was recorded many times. CDR3: CSASRTYEQYF. For the CDR3, the DNA is TGCAGTGCTAGCAGGACCTACGAGCAGTACTTC. The chain has TRBV20-1 and TRBJ2-7; unclear D gene. The CDR3 extends over 11 amino acids. CDR1 and CDR2 from the germline V gene are DFQATT and SNEGSKA (reference sequence). V lost 3 bases and J lost 2, with 5 bases in between.

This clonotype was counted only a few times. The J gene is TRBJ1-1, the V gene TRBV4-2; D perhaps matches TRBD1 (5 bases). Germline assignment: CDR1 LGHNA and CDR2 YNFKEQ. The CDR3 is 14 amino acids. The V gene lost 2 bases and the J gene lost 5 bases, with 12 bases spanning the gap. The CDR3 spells CASSQPLGTTEAFF. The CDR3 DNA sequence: TGTGCCAGCAGCCAACCGTTAGGGACTACTGAAGCTTTCTTT.

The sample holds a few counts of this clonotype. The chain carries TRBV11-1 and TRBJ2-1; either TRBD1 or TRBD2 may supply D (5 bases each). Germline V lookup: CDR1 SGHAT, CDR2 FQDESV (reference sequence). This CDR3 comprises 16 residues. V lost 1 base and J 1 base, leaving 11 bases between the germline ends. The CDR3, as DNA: TGTGCCAGCAGCTTAGATGGGGGTCCTTCCTACAATGAGCAGTTCTTC. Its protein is CASSLDGGPSYNEQFF.

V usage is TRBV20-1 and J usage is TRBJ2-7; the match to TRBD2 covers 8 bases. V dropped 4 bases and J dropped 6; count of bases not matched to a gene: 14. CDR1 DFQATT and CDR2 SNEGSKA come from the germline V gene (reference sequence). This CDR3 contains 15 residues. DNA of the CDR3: TGCAGTGCTAACCCCGCCCGGGGGCGGGGGGTCGAGCAGTACGTC. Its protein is CSANPARGRGVEQYV.

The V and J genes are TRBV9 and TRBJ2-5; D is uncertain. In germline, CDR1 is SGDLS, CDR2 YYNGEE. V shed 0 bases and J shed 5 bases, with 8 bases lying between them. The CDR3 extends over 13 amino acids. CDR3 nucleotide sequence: TGTGCCAGCAGCGTAGGGCCAGATGAGACCCAGTACTTC. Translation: CASSVGPDETQYF.

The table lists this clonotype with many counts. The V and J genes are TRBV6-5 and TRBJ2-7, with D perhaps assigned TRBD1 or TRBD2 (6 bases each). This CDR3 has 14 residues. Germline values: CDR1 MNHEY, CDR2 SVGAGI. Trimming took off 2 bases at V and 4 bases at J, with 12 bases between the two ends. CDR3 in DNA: TGTGCCAGCAGTTACCGACCGGGGGCTTACGAGCAGTACGTC. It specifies CASSYRPGAYEQYV.

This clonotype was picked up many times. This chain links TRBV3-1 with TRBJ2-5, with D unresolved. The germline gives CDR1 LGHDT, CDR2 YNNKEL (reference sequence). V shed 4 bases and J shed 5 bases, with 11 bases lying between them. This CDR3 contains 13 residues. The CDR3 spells CASSRAVAETQYF. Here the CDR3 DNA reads TGTGCCAGCAGCCGGGCCGTTGCGGAGACCCAGTACTTC.

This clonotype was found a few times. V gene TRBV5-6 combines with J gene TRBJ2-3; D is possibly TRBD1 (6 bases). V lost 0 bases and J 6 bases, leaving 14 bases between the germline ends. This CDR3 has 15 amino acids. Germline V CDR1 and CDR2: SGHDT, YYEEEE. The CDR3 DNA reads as TGTGCCAGCAGCTTGGTGGGGGCGCACGGGGATACGCAGTATTTT. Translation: CASSLVGAHGDTQYF.

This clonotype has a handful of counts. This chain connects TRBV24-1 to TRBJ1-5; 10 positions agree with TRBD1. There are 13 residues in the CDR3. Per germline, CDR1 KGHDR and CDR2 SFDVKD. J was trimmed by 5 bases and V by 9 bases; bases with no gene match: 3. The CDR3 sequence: CATGDRGDQPQHF. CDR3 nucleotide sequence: TGTGCCACCGGGGACAGGGGCGATCAGCCCCAGCATTTT.

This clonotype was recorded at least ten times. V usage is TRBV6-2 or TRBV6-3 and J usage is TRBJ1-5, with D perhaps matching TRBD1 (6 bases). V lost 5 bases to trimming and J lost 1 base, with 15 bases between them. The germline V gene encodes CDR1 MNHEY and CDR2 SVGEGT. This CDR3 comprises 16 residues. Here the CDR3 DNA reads TGTGCCAGCAGTGATCCCCAGGGGTCCAGCAATCAGCCCCAGCATTTT. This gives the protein CASSDPQGSSNQPQHF.

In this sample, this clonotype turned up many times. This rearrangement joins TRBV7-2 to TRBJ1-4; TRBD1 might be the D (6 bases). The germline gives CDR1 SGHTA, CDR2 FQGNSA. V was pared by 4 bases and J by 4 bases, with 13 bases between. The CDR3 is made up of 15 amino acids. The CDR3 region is CASSWRTELNEKLFF. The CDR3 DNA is TGTGCCAGCAGCTGGAGGACAGAACTTAATGAAAAACTGTTTTTT.

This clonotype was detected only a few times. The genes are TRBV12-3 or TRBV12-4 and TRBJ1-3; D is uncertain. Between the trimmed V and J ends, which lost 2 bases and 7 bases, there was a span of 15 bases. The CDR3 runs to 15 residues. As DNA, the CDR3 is TGTGCCAGCAGTTTATCAGGCTCCTTTGGGAACACCATATATTTT. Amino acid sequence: CASSLSGSFGNTIYF.

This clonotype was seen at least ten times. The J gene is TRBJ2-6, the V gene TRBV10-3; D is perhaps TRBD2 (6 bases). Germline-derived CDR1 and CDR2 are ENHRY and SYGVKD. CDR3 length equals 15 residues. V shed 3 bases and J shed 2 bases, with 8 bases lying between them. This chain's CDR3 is CAISEPGAGANVLTF. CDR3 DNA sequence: TGTGCCATCAGTGAACCGGGGGCTGGGGCCAACGTCCTGACTTTC.

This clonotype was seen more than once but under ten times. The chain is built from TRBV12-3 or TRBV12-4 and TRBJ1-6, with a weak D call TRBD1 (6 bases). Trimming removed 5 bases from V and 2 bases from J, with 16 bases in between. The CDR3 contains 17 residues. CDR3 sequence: CASSRTLRGTYNSPLHF. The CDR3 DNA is TGTGCCAGCAGTCGGACGCTCAGGGGAACCTATAATTCACCCCTCCACTTT.

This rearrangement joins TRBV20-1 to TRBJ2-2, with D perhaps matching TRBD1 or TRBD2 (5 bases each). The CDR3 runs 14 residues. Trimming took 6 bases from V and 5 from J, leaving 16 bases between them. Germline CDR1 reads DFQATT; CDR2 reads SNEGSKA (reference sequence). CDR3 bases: TGCAGTGCCTACGTCCCGGGACGGACCGGGGAGCTGTTTTTT. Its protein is CSAYVPGRTGELFF.